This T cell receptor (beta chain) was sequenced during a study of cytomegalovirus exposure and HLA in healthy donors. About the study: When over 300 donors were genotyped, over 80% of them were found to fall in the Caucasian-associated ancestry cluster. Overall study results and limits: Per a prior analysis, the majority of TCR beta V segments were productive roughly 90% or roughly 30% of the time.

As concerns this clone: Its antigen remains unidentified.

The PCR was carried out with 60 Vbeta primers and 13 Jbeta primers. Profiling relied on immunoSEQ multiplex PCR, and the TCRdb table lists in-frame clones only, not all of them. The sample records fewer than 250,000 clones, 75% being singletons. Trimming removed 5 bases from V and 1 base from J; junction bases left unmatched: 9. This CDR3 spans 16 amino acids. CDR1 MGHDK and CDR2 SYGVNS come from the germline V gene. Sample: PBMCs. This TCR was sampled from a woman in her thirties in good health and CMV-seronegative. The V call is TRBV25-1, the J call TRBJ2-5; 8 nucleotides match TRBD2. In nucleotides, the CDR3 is TGTGCCAGCAGTCCCCGGACTAGCTGGGGCCAAGAGACCCAGTACTTC. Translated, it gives CASSPRTSWGQETQYF.